What follows is one T cell receptor (beta chain) and its context. Antigen unknown. The sample originates from a study of shared clonotypes between healthy human individuals. The study's findings and limits: Generally, naive subsets (rather than memory subsets) showed larger estimated richness. Clonotype sharing across a few donors was observed for around 5% of naive CD4 clonotypes.

As handled by the study authors: In the immunoSEQ data, sequences were junction-only and lacked quality scores, so filtering differed. Assay used: immunoSEQ multiplex PCR; TCRdb lists only in-frame clones, some missing. Clonal size and the V and J genes are those of that table, whereas D and trimming came from the DNA. The data show approximately 2.4 million clones, nearly 97% seen once. V lost 7 bases to trimming and J lost 2 bases, with 5 bases between them. The CDR3 totals 10 residues. Per germline, CDR1 SQVTM and CDR2 ANQGSEA. Material for sequencing was naive CD4+ T cells sorted from blood. Subset indicated: CD45RA+ positively selected. This sequence joins TRBV29-1 and TRBJ2-5, with D hard to call. This receptor was identified in a man between 18 and 35 years old in good health. CDR3 sequence reads: CSGTQETQYF. CDR3 nucleotide sequence: TGCAGCGGCACACAAGAGACCCAGTACTTC. Using reference TRBV29-1 and TRBJ2-5 for the parts outside the CDR3, the full variable domain is SAVISQKPSRDICQRGTSLTIQCQVDSQVTMMFWYRQQPGQSLTLIATANQGSEATYESGFVIDKFPISRPNLTFSTLTVSNMSPEDSSIYLCSGTQETQYFGPGTRLLVL.